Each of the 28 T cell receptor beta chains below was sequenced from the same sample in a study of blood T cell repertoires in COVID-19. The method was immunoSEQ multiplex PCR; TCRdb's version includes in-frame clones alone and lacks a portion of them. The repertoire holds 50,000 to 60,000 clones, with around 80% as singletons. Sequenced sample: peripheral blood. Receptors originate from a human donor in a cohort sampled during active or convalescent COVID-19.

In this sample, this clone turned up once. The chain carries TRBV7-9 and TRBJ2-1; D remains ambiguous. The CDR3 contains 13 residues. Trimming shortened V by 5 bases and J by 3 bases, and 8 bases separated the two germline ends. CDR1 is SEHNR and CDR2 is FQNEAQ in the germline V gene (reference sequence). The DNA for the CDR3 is TGTGCCAGCAGCCGAGGAAGCTACAATGAGCAGTTCTTC. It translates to CASSRGSYNEQFF.

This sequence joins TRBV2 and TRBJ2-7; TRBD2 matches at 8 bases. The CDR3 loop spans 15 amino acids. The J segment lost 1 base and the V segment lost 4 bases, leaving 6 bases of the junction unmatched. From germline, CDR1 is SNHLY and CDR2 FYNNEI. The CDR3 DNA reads TGTGCCAGCAGTGTACTAGCGGCCATTTCCTACGAGCAGTACTTC. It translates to CASSVLAAISYEQYF.

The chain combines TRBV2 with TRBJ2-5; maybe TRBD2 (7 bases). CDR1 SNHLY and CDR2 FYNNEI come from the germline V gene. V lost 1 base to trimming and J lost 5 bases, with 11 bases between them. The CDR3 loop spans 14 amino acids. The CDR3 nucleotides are TGTGCCAGCAGTGAAGGGGGGGGGCAGGAGACCCAGTACTTC. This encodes CASSEGGGQETQYF.

The CDR3 region is CASSPGQGNSPLHF. The DNA of the CDR3 is TGTGCCAGCTCACCGGGACAGGGTAATTCACCCCTCCACTTT. The V call is TRBV18, the J call TRBJ1-6; TRBD1 aligns across 9 bases. V lost 3 bases, J lost 6 bases, and 0 bases stayed unmatched. Germline CDR1 is KGHSH and CDR2 is LQKENI. This CDR3 is built from 14 residues.

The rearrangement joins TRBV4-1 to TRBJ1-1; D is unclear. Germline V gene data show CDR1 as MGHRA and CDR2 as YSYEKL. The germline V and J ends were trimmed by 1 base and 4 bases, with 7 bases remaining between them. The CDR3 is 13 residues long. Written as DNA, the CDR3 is TGCGCCAGCAGCCAAGGGGCGGGCACTGAAGCTTTCTTT. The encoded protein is CASSQGAGTEAFF.

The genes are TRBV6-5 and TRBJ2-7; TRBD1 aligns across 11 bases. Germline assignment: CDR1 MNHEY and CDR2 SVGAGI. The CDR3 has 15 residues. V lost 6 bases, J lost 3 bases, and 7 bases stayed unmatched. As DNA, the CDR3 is TGTGCCAGCAGCCCGGCCGGGACAGGGGGCTACGAGCAGTACTTC. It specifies CASSPAGTGGYEQYF.

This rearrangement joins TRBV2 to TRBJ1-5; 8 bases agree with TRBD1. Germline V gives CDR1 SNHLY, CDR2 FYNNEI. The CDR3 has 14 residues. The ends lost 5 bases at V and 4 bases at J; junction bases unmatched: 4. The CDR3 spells CASSNRQGNQPQHF. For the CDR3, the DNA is TGTGCCAGCAGTAATAGACAGGGGAATCAGCCCCAGCATTTT.

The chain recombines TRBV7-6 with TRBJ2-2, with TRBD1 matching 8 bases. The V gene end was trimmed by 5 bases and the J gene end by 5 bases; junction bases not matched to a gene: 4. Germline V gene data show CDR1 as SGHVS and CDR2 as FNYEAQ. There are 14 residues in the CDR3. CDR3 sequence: CASSKTGVTGELFF. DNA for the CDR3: TGTGCCAGCAGCAAGACAGGGGTTACCGGGGAGCTGTTTTTT.

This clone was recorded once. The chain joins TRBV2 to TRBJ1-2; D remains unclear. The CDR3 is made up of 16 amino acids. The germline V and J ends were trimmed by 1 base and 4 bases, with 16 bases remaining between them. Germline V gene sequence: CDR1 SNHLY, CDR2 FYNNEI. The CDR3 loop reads CASSEVAFPPVYGYTF. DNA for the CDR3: TGTGCCAGCAGTGAAGTGGCATTCCCCCCAGTCTATGGCTACACCTTC.

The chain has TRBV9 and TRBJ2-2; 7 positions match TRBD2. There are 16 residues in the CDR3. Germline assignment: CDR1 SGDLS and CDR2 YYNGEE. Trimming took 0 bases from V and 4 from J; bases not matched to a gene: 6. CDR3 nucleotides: TGTGCCAGCAGCGTAGCTTTAGTAGCGGGCACCGGGGAGCTGTTTTTT. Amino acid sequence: CASSVALVAGTGELFF.

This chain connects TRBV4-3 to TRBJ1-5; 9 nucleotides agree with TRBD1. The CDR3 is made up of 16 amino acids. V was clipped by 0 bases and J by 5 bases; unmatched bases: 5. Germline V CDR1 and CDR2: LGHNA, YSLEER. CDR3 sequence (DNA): TGCGCCAGCAGCCAAGATTGGACAGGGGAGGATCAGCCCCAGCATTTT. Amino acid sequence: CASSQDWTGEDQPQHF.

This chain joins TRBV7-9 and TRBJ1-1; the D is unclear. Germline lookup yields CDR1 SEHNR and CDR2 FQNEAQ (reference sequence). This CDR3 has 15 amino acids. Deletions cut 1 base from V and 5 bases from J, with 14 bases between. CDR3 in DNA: TGTGCCAGCAGCTTAGATGGCGGGAGGAAGACTGAAGCTTTCTTT. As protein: CASSLDGGRKTEAFF.

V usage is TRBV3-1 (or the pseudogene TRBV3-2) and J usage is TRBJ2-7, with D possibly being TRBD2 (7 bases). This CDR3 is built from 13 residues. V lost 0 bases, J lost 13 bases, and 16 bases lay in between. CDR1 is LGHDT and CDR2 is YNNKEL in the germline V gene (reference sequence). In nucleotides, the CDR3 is TGTGCCAGCAGCCAAGATCCCACGGGGGGCAGTTACTTC. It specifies CASSQDPTGGSYF.

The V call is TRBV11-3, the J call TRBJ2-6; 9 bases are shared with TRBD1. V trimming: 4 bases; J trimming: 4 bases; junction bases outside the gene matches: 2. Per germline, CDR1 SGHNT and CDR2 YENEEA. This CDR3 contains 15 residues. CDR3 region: CASSSGTGGANVLTF. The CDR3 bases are TGTGCCAGCAGCTCCGGGACAGGGGGGGCCAACGTCCTGACTTTC.

CDR3 coding DNA: TGTGCCAGCAGCTTGATGCAGGGGAACTACGAGCAGTACTTC. Its translation: CASSLMQGNYEQYF. The chain joins TRBV5-4 to TRBJ2-7; tentatively, D is TRBD1 (6 bases). V gave up 1 base and J gave up 3 bases, with 11 bases separating them. CDR1 is SGHNT, CDR2 YYREEE, per germline (reference sequence). The CDR3 has 14 amino acids.

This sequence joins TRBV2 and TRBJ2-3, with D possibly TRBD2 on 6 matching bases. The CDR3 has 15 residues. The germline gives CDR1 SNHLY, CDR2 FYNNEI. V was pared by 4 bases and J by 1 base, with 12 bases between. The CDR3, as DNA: TGTGCCAGCAGTGGCTCGGGGGAAGGCACAGATACGCAGTATTTT. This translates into CASSGSGEGTDTQYF.

CDR3 amino acids: CASSLDITDTQYF. CDR3 bases: TGTGCCAGCAGCTTAGATATCACAGATACGCAGTATTTT. The rearrangement uses TRBV11-2 and TRBJ2-3; D unclear. Looked up from germline, CDR1 is SGHAT and CDR2 is FQNNGV. Trimming shortened V by 0 bases and J by 2 bases, and 3 bases separated the two germline ends. CDR3 size: 13 residues.

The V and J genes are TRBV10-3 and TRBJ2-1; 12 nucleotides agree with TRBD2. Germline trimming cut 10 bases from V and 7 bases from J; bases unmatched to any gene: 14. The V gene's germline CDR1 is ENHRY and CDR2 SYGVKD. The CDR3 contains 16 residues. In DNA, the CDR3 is TGTGCCACCTCGCCTAGCGGGGGGGCCAGTGAGAATGAGCAGTTCTTC. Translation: CATSPSGGASENEQFF.

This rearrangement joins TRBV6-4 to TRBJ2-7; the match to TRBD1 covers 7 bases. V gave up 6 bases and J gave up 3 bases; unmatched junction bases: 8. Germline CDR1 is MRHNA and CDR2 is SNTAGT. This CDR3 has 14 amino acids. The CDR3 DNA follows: TGTGCCAGCAGGACCCGGGACAGCCTCTACGAGCAGTACTTC. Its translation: CASRTRDSLYEQYF.

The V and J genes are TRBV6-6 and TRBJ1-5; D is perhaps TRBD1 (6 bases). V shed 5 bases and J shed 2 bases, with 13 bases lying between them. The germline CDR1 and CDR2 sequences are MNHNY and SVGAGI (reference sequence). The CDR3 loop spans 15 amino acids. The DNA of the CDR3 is TGTGCCAGCAGTGCCAGGGAGGGGGGCAATCAGCCCCAGCATTTT. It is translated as CASSAREGGNQPQHF.

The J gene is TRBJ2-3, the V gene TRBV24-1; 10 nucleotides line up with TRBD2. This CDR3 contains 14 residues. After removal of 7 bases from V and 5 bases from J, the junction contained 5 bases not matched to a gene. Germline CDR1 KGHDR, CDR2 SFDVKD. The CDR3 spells CATSPSGGEDTQYF. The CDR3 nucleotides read TGTGCCACCAGCCCTAGCGGGGGTGAAGATACGCAGTATTTT.

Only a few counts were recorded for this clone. For the CDR3, the DNA is TGTGCCAGCAGCCTACAGCCGGGGGACCCCTACGAGCAGTACTTC. Translated: CASSLQPGDPYEQYF. The chain uses TRBV6-2 or TRBV6-3 and TRBJ2-7; tentatively, D is TRBD2 (6 bases). The germline V gene has CDR1 MNHEY and CDR2 SVGEGT. The CDR3 consists of 15 residues. Trimming removed 6 bases from V and 2 bases from J, with 17 bases in between.

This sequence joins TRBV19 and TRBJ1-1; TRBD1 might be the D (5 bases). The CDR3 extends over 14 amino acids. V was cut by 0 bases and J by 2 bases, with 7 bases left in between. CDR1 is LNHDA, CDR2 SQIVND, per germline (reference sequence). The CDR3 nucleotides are TGTGCCAGTAGTATAGAAGGGGCCAACACTGAAGCTTTCTTT. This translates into CASSIEGANTEAFF.

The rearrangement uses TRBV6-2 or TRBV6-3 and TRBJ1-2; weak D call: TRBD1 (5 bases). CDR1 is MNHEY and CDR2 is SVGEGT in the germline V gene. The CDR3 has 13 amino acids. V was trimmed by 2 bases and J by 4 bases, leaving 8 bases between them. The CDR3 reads CASSYARGYGYTF. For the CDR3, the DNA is TGTGCCAGCAGTTACGCAAGGGGCTATGGCTACACCTTC.

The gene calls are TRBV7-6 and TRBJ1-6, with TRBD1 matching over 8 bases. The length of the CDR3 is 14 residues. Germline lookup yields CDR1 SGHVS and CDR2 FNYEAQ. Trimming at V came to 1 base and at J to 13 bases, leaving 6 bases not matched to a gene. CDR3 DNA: TGTGCCAGCAGCTTAGGACAGGGGAGCTTCCCCCTCCACTTT. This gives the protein CASSLGQGSFPLHF.

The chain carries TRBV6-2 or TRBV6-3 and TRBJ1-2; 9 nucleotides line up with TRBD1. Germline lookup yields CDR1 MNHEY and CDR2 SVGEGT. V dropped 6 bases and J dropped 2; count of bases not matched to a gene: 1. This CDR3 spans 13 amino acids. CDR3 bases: TGTGCCAGCAGCGACAGGGGGAACTATGGCTACACCTTC. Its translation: CASSDRGNYGYTF.

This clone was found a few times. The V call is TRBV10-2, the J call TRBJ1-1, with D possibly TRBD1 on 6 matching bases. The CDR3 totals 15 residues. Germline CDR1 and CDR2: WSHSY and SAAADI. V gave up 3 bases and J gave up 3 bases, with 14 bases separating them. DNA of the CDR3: TGCGCCAGCAGTGATACAGGGATCACGGACACTGAAGCTTTCTTT. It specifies CASSDTGITDTEAFF.

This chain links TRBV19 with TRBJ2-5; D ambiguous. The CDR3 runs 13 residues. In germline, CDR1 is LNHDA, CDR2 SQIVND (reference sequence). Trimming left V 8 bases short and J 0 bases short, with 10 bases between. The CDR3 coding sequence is TGTGCCAGTTCGGGTACGGACCAAGAGACCCAGTACTTC. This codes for CASSGTDQETQYF. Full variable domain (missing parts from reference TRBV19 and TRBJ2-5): DGGITQSPKYLFRKEGQNVTLSCEQNLNHDAMYWYRQDPGQGLRLIYYSQIVNDFQKGDIAEGYSVSREKKESFPLTVTSAQKNPTAFYLCASSGTDQETQYFGPGTRLLVL.